This TCR beta chain was retrieved from a study of early T cells in non-severe SARS-CoV-2 infection. Study outcomes and limitations: Lookups in VDJdb leaned toward anti-spike CD8 responses and missed private and CD4 specificities.

In its sample, this clonotype was seen many times. The antigen remains unidentified. CDR1 PRHDT and CDR2 FYEKMQ come from the germline V gene (reference sequence). The CDR3 has 15 amino acids. Losses at the gene ends were 3 bases for V and 6 bases for J; bases not matched to a gene: 10. Researchers tagged individual cDNA molecules with unique molecular identifiers. MiXCR, applied by TCRdb to the 5' RACE reads, yields one record per CDR3 protein. The table shows about 46,000 distinct CDR3 sequences, with approximately 8.5% occurring only once. The source of this sequence is an adult who was a healthcare worker with PCR-confirmed SARS-CoV-2 infection or an uninfected control (not recorded which). The V gene is TRBV13, the J gene TRBJ2-7; 8 nucleotides agree with TRBD2. Input material: whole blood. DNA of the CDR3: TGTGCCAGCAGCTTGGCGGGAGGACCCGGGGGCGAGCAGTACTTC. Translation: CASSLAGGPGGEQYF.